The 31 T cell receptor beta chains reported below all come from one sample, sequenced in a study of shared clonotypes between healthy human individuals. Naive CD8 populations comprised CD45RO-negative cells positively selected for CCR7, excluding terminally differentiated effector memory CD45RA+ cells. TCRdb keeps only in-frame clones here, not all; method: immunoSEQ multiplex PCR. In the table there are over 800,000 clones, around 92% of which are singletons. The source material was naive CD8+ T cells sorted from blood. These receptor sequences come from a man younger than 40 in good health.

The chain carries TRBV5-4 and TRBJ1-2, with 12 bases that match TRBD1. V gave up 6 bases and J gave up 4 bases; unmatched junction bases: 7. This CDR3 contains 15 residues. The germline V gene encodes CDR1 SGHNT and CDR2 YYREEE (reference sequence). CDR3 amino acids: CASTSGQGATYGYTF. In DNA, the CDR3 is TGTGCCAGCACCTCGGGACAGGGGGCTACCTATGGCTACACCTTC. Using reference TRBV5-4 and TRBJ1-2 for the parts outside the CDR3, the full variable domain is ETGVTQSPTHLIKTRGQQVTLRCSSQSGHNTVSWYQQALGQGPQFIFQYYREEENGRGNFPPRFSGLQFPNYSSELNVNALELDDSALYLCASTSGQGATYGYTFGSGTRLTVV.

The chain has TRBV13 and TRBJ2-7; no reliable D call. The ends were cut back, 8 bases at V and 2 bases at J, with 19 bases in the middle. The CDR3 has 15 residues. Germline CDR1 reads PRHDT; CDR2 reads FYEKMQ (reference sequence). The CDR3 spells CASSDATRTAYEQYF. CDR3 coding DNA: TGTGCCAGCTCTGACGCGACTCGAACCGCCTACGAGCAGTACTTC. Complete variable domain (other parts from reference TRBV13 and TRBJ2-7): AAGVIQSPRHLIKEKRETATLKCYPIPRHDTVYWYQQGPGQDPQFLISFYEKMQSDKGSIPDRFSAQQFSDYHSELNMSSLELGDSALYFCASSDATRTAYEQYFGPGTRLTVT.

About this clone: A read error likely explains this, since a far larger clone differs by one base. This rearrangement joins TRBV5-4 to TRBJ2-3; the match to TRBD2 covers 11 bases. This CDR3 is 17 amino acids long. Trimming at V came to 6 bases and at J to 4 bases, leaving 13 bases not matched to a gene. Per germline, CDR1 SGHNT and CDR2 YYREEE (reference sequence). CDR3 nucleotides: TGTGCCAGCAACTCATTACTAGCGGGAGAAGGTGCAGATACGCAGTATTTT. Its protein product is CASNSLLAGEGADTQYF.

The chain employs TRBV6-4 and TRBJ2-1, with D possibly TRBD1 on 5 matching bases. Germline V gives CDR1 MRHNA, CDR2 SNTAGT. This CDR3 is 17 amino acids long. V lost 4 bases to trimming and J lost 2 bases, with 18 bases between them. The CDR3 sequence is CASSVPDTLEPYNEQFF. The DNA of the CDR3 is TGTGCCAGCAGTGTCCCGGACACCCTCGAACCCTACAATGAGCAGTTCTTC.

The chain is built from TRBV18 and TRBJ2-2; D unresolved. Per the germline V gene, CDR1 is KGHSH and CDR2 is LQKENI. V lost 5 bases, J lost 9 bases, and 7 bases lay in between. There are 11 residues in the CDR3. In nucleotides, the CDR3 is TGTGCCAGCTCATGGGGTCGGGAGCTGTTTTTT. This sequence encodes CASSWGRELFF.

The rearrangement links TRBV5-1 to TRBJ1-2; 7 nucleotides match TRBD1. With 4 bases clipped from V and 6 bases from J, the junction kept 12 bases outside the gene matches. Germline V gene sequence: CDR1 SGHRS, CDR2 YFSETQ. The CDR3 runs 15 residues. CDR3 nucleotide sequence: TGCGCCAGCAGCCTTATGACAGGGCTGTTGGATGGCTACACCTTC. Residues: CASSLMTGLLDGYTF.

V is TRBV19 and J is TRBJ2-1; weak D call: TRBD2 (6 bases). Trimming removed 6 bases at V and 3 bases at J, with 12 bases between. The CDR3 contains 14 residues. Germline V CDR1 and CDR2: LNHDA, SQIVND (reference sequence). CDR3 coding DNA: TGTGCCAGTAGAGGCGGGAAATACTACAATGAGCAGTTCTTC. It codes for CASRGGKYYNEQFF. Filled out from reference TRBV19 and TRBJ2-1, the complete variable domain reads DGGITQSPKYLFRKEGQNVTLSCEQNLNHDAMYWYRQDPGQGLRLIYYSQIVNDFQKGDIAEGYSVSREKKESFPLTVTSAQKNPTAFYLCASRGGKYYNEQFFGPGTRLTVL.

This clone was detected only once. This sequence joins TRBV10-3 and TRBJ2-1; D is perhaps TRBD1 (6 bases). The germline V gene encodes CDR1 ENHRY and CDR2 SYGVKD. The CDR3 is made up of 11 amino acids. Trimming stripped 6 bases from V and 7 bases from J, with 7 bases between. CDR3 nucleotides: TGTGCCATCAGACAGGGTAATGAGCAGTTCTTC. The encoded protein is CAIRQGNEQFF.

The rearrangement uses TRBV4-1 and TRBJ2-7; D not resolved. The CDR3 sequence is 13 residues long. V gave up 1 base and J gave up 6 bases, with 10 bases separating them. From germline, CDR1 is MGHRA and CDR2 YSYEKL. The CDR3: CASSQASYGEQYF. The CDR3 DNA follows: TGCGCCAGCAGCCAAGCCAGCTATGGCGAGCAGTACTTC.

The chain employs TRBV7-9 and TRBJ2-2, with D possibly TRBD1 on 5 matching bases. Germline loops: CDR1 SEHNR, CDR2 FQNEAQ (reference sequence). The CDR3 totals 19 residues. Trimming took 3 bases from V and 3 from J, leaving 23 bases between them. The chain's CDR3 is CASSLLPGRQPRDTGELFF. Written as DNA, the CDR3 is TGTGCCAGCAGCTTGCTTCCCGGCAGACAGCCCAGGGACACCGGGGAGCTGTTTTTT. The full variable domain, with the rest looked up from reference TRBV7-9 and TRBJ2-2, is DTGVSQNPRHKITKRGQNVTFRCDPISEHNRLYWYRQTLGQGPEFLTYFQNEAQLEKSRLLSDRFSAERPKGSFSTLEIQRTEQGDSAMYLCASSLLPGRQPRDTGELFFGEGSRLTVL.

The DNA for the CDR3 is TGCGCCAGCAGCTCGGACAGGGTAGGGGTAAGGGAGACCCAGTACTTC. Translating gives CASSSDRVGVRETQYF. The chain couples TRBV5-1 to TRBJ2-5, with 8 bases that match TRBD1. Trimming removed 3 bases from V and 5 bases from J; junction bases left unmatched: 12. CDR3 length: 16 residues. CDR1 is SGHRS, CDR2 YFSETQ, per germline.

Of note for this clone: This sample also contains other DNA sequences that code for the same CDR3. V and J are TRBV25-1 and TRBJ1-1; D uncertain. The CDR3 is 12 residues long. The ends were cut back, 6 bases at V and 1 base at J, with 6 bases in the middle. CDR1 is MGHDK, CDR2 SYGVNS, per germline. The CDR3 here is CASRTGNTEAFF. CDR3 in DNA: TGTGCCAGCAGAACCGGGAACACTGAAGCTTTCTTT.

The chain is built from TRBV28 and TRBJ1-5; TRBD1 aligns across 7 bases. Germline loops: CDR1 MDHEN, CDR2 SYDVKM. V was pared by 5 bases and J by 7 bases, with 8 bases of the junction left unmatched. The CDR3 has 14 amino acids. CDR3 sequence (DNA): TGTGCCAGCAGTCCCGTGACAGGGAGGCAGCCCCAGCATTTT. Translating gives CASSPVTGRQPQHF.

J is TRBJ1-1 and V is TRBV4-1, with a tentative D call TRBD1 (6 bases). Per germline, CDR1 MGHRA and CDR2 YSYEKL. The CDR3 consists of 15 residues. Trimming pared 5 bases from V and 1 base from J, leaving 14 bases between. The DNA of the CDR3 is TGCGCCAGCAGCTCCTACAGGGTGGAGAACACTGAAGCTTTCTTT. This codes for CASSSYRVENTEAFF.

The V gene is TRBV19, the J gene TRBJ2-3, with 8 bases lining up with TRBD1. The CDR3 spans 20 residues. J gave up 1 base and V 4 bases, and 19 bases lay outside the gene matches. Germline CDR1 reads LNHDA; CDR2 reads SQIVND (reference sequence). Written as DNA, the CDR3 is TGTGCCAGTAGTACGATGACAGGGGCCGCCTCCTTCAGCCGCACAGATACGCAGTATTTT. Its protein is CASSTMTGAASFSRTDTQYF.

This rearrangement joins TRBV4-1 to TRBJ2-1, with D perhaps assigned TRBD1 or TRBD2 (5 bases each). The CDR3 covers 13 residues. The germline CDR1 and CDR2 sequences are MGHRA and YSYEKL. The ends were cut back, 1 base at V and 8 bases at J, with 9 bases in the middle. The DNA of the CDR3 is TGCGCCAGCAGCCAAGTGGGGGTGTATGAGCAGTTCTTC. Translated: CASSQVGVYEQFF.

V is TRBV9 and J is TRBJ2-7; D may correspond to TRBD1 or TRBD2 (6 bases each). The germline CDR1 and CDR2 sequences are SGDLS and YYNGEE. The CDR3 spans 15 residues. V shed 0 bases and J shed 6 bases, with 16 bases lying between them. CDR3 loop: CASSVGGGPYVEQYF. DNA for the CDR3: TGTGCCAGCAGCGTAGGAGGGGGGCCCTACGTCGAGCAGTACTTC.

This clone was detected only a few times. The chain recombines TRBV28 with TRBJ2-2; 8 positions agree with TRBD2. CDR1 is MDHEN, CDR2 SYDVKM, per germline. V lost 2 bases and J lost 6; bases outside the gene matches: 5. CDR3 length: 15 amino acids. The CDR3 region is CASSLPGGPSGELFF. The CDR3 DNA is TGTGCCAGCAGTTTACCGGGAGGGCCCTCCGGGGAGCTGTTTTTT.

For the CDR3, the DNA is TGTGCCAGCACCCTTTCACAGGGGAACACTGAAGCTTTCTTT. Its protein is CASTLSQGNTEAFF. The chain carries TRBV28 and TRBJ1-1; possibly TRBD1 for D (6 bases). The CDR3 is made up of 14 amino acids. V lost 7 bases and J lost 1, with 13 bases in between. Germline CDR1 and CDR2: MDHEN and SYDVKM.

The chain uses TRBV7-9 and TRBJ1-5; 8 nucleotides match TRBD1. CDR3 length: 14 residues. The V gene's germline CDR1 is SEHNR and CDR2 FQNEAQ (reference sequence). V lost 5 bases and J lost 5; bases outside the gene matches: 5. The CDR3 DNA follows: TGTGCCAGCAGCCCATCGACAGGGGATCAGCCCCAGCATTTT. Amino acid sequence: CASSPSTGDQPQHF.

The J gene is TRBJ2-3, the V gene TRBV7-9; no reliable D call. V lost 1 base and J 7 bases, leaving 9 bases between the germline ends. The CDR3 has 13 residues. The germline V gene has CDR1 SEHNR and CDR2 FQNEAQ (reference sequence). CDR3: CASSLDLRNTQYF. The CDR3, as DNA: TGTGCCAGCAGCTTAGACCTGCGGAATACGCAGTATTTT.

This clone was seen just once. The rearrangement links TRBV27 to TRBJ2-1; 14 bases agree with TRBD2. The CDR3 extends over 12 amino acids. The trim removed 8 bases at V and 13 bases at J, leaving 4 bases unmatched. The germline CDR1 and CDR2 sequences are MNHEY and SMNVEV (reference sequence). This CDR3 is CASRGLAGAQFF. The CDR3 DNA reads as TGTGCCAGCCGGGGACTAGCGGGGGCCCAGTTCTTC.

This clone was seen a handful of times. The same CDR3 arises from other DNA sequences in this sample as well. The chain links TRBV27 to TRBJ2-7; D unclear. Germline values: CDR1 MNHEY, CDR2 SMNVEV (reference sequence). The CDR3 totals 11 residues. Trimming took 6 bases from V and 0 from J, leaving 3 bases between them. Here the CDR3 reads CASRSSYEQYF. CDR3 bases: TGTGCCAGCAGGAGCTCCTACGAGCAGTACTTC.

The chain couples TRBV7-9 to TRBJ2-7; D ambiguous. The germline V and J ends were trimmed by 1 base and 6 bases, with 4 bases remaining between them. This CDR3 has 11 residues. From germline, CDR1 is SEHNR and CDR2 FQNEAQ (reference sequence). CDR3 sequence (DNA): TGTGCCAGCAGCTTAGACCCCGAGCAGTACTTC. This translates into CASSLDPEQYF.

This chain uses TRBV28 with TRBJ1-1; 7 nucleotides align to TRBD1. V was pared by 5 bases and J by 0 bases, with 3 bases of the junction left unmatched. The CDR3 spans 14 residues. In germline, CDR1 is MDHEN, CDR2 SYDVKM. This CDR3 reads CASSLRGLNTEAFF. As DNA, the CDR3 is TGTGCCAGCAGTCTAAGGGGGCTGAACACTGAAGCTTTCTTT. Full variable domain (missing parts from reference TRBV28 and TRBJ1-1): DVKVTQSSRYLVKRTGEKVFLECVQDMDHENMFWYRQDPGLGLRLIYFSYDVKMKEKGDIPEGYSVSREKKERFSLILESASTNQTSMYLCASSLRGLNTEAFFGQGTRLTVV.

CDR3: CASSLSRYSYEQYF. The CDR3 DNA sequence: TGTGCCAGCAGTTTATCGAGGTACTCCTACGAGCAGTACTTC. This chain joins TRBV27 and TRBJ2-7, with no clear D. V was shortened by 0 bases and J by 0 bases, with 6 bases between the two germline ends. CDR3 length: 14 residues. From germline, CDR1 is MNHEY and CDR2 SMNVEV (reference sequence).

The chain combines TRBV19 with TRBJ1-2, with unresolved D. The germline CDR1 and CDR2 sequences are LNHDA and SQIVND (reference sequence). This CDR3 comprises 14 residues. V lost 7 bases, J lost 4 bases, and 16 bases lay in between. The CDR3 loop is CASTEKRGSYGYTF. The CDR3, as DNA: TGTGCCAGTACGGAAAAACGGGGAAGCTATGGCTACACCTTC.

The rearrangement joins TRBV7-2 to TRBJ2-3; possible D gene TRBD2, 6 bases. The CDR3 is 13 residues long. Trimming shortened V by 0 bases and J by 6 bases, and 7 bases separated the two germline ends. Per germline, CDR1 SGHTA and CDR2 FQGNSA. CDR3 nucleotides: TGTGCCAGCAGCTTAGCGCGGGGTGATACGCAGTATTTT. This gives the protein CASSLARGDTQYF.

This clone was picked up one time. The genes are TRBV7-8 and TRBJ2-7, with D possibly being TRBD2 (6 bases). The CDR3 covers 15 residues. Germline V lookup: CDR1 SGHVS, CDR2 FQNEAQ. With 3 bases removed from V and 1 base from J, the gap between germline ends came to 13 bases. CDR3 region: CASSLGSGGSYEQYF. The CDR3 coding sequence is TGTGCCAGCAGCTTGGGTAGCGGAGGTTCCTACGAGCAGTACTTC.

The chain joins TRBV5-5 to TRBJ2-7; 9 nucleotides align to TRBD1. Germline V gives CDR1 SGHKS, CDR2 YYEKEE (reference sequence). J lost 5 bases, V lost 1 base, and 7 bases had no gene match. The CDR3 length is 15 residues. CDR3 bases: TGTGCCAGCAGCTTGACAAGAACAGGGGGCGACGAGCAGTACTTC. Encoded protein: CASSLTRTGGDEQYF. The full variable domain, in which reference TRBV5-5 and TRBJ2-7 provide the parts outside the CDR3, is DAGVTQSPTHLIKTRGQQVTLRCSPISGHKSVSWYQQVLGQGPQFIFQYYEKEERGRGNFPDRFSARQFPNYSSELNVNALLLGDSALYLCASSLTRTGGDEQYFGPGTRLTVT.

Comment on this clone: One junction end disagrees with the germline gene, perhaps due to a read error. V gene TRBV7-7 combines with J gene TRBJ2-5; no clear D gene. CDR3 size: 13 residues. The germline gives CDR1 SSHAT, CDR2 FNYEAQ (reference sequence). The CDR3 DNA sequence: TGTGCTAGCAGCTCCGACTTACAAGAGACCCAGTACTTC. It specifies CASSSDLQETQYF. The entire variable domain, with the rest obtained from reference TRBV7-7 and TRBJ2-5, is as follows: GAGVSQSPRYKVTKRGQDVTLRCDPISSHATLYWYQQALGQGPEFLTYFNYEAQPDKSGLPSDRFSAERPEGSISTLTIQRTEQRDSAMYRCASSSDLQETQYFGPGTRLLVL.